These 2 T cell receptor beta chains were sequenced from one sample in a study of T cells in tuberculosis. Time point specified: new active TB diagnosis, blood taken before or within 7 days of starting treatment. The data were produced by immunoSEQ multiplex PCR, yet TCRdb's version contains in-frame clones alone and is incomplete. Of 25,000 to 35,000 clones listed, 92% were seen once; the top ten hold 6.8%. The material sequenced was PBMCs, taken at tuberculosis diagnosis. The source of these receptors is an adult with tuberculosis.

CDR3 in amino acids: CASSSISRDINEQFF. The CDR3 DNA follows: TGTGCCAGCAGCTCTATTTCCCGGGACATCAATGAGCAGTTCTTC. The chain carries TRBV5-4 and TRBJ2-1; possible D gene TRBD1, 6 bases. This CDR3 contains 15 residues. CDR1 is SGHNT and CDR2 is YYREEE in the germline V gene (reference sequence). The germline V and J ends were trimmed by 3 bases and 6 bases, with 16 bases remaining between them.

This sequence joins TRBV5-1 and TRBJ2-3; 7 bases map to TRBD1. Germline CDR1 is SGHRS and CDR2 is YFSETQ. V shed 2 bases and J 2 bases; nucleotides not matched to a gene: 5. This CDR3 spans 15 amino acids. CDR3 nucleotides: TGCGCCAGCAGCTTCGGGGACAGACCCACAGATACGCAGTATTTT. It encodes CASSFGDRPTDTQYF.